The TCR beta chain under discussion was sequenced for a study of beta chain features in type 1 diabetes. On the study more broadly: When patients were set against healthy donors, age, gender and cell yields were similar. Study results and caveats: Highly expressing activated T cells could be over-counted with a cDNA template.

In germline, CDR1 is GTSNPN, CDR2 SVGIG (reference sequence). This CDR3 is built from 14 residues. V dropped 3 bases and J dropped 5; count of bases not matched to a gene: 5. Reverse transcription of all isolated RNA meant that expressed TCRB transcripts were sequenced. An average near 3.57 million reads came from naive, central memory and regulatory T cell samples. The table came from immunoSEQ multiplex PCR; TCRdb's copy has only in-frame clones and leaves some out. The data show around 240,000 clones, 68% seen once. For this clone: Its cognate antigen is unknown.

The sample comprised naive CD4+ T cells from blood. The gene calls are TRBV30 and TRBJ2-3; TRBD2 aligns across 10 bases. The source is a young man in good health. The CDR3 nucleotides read TGTGCCTGGAGCGGAGCGGGAGGGCGAGATACGCAGTATTTT. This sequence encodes CAWSGAGGRDTQYF.